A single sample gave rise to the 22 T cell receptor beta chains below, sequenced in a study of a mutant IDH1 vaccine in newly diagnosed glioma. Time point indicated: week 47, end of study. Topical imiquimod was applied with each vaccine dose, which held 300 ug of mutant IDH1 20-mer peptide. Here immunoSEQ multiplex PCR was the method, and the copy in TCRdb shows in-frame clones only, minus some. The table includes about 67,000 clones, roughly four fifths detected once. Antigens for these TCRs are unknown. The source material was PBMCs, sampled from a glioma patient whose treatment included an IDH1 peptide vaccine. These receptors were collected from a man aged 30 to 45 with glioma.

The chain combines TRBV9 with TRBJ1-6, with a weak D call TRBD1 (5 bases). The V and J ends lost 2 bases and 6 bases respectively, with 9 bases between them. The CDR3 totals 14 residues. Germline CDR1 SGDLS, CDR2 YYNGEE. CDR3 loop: CASSVGTPNSPLHF. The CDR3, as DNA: TGTGCCAGCAGCGTTGGGACGCCTAATTCACCCCTCCACTTT. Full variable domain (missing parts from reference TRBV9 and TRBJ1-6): DSGVTQTPKHLITATGQRVTLRCSPRSGDLSVYWYQQSLDQGLQFLIQYYNGEERAKGNILERFSAQQFPDLHSELNLSSLELGDSALYFCASSVGTPNSPLHFGNGTRLTVT.

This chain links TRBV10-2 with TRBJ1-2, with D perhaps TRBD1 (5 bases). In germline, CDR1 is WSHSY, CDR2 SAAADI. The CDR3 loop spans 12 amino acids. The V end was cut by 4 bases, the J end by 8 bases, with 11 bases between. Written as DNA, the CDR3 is TGCGCCAGCAGTGCTGGGGGTTACGGCTACACCTTC. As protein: CASSAGGYGYTF.

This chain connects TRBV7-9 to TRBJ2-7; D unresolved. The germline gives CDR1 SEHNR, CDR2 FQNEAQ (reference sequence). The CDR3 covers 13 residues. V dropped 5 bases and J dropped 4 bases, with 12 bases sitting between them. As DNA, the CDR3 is TGTGCCAGCAGCAGCACCGACAATTACGAGCAGTACTTC. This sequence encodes CASSSTDNYEQYF. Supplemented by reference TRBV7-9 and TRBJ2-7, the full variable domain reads DTGVSQNPRHKITKRGQNVTFRCDPISEHNRLYWYRQTLGQGPEFLTYFQNEAQLEKSRLLSDRFSAERPKGSFSTLEIQRTEQGDSAMYLCASSSTDNYEQYFGPGTRLTVT.

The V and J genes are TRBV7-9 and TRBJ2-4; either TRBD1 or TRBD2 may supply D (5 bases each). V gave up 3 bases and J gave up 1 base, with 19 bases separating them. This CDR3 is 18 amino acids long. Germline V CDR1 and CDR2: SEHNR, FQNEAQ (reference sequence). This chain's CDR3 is CASSLGVWLRGAKNIQYF. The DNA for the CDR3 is TGTGCCAGCAGCTTGGGGGTATGGTTGAGAGGGGCCAAAAACATTCAGTACTTC.

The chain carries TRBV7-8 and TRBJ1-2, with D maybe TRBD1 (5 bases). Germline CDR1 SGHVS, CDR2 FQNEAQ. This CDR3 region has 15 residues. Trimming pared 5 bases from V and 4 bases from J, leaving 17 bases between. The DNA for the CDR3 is TGTGCCAGCAGCCTCACAGGCCAGGACCTCTATGGCTACACCTTC. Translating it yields CASSLTGQDLYGYTF.

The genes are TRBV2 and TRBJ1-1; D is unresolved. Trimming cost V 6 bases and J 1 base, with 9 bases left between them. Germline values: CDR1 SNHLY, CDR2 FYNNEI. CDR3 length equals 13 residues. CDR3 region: CASRFNPNTEAFF. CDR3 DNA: TGTGCCAGCAGGTTCAACCCGAACACTGAAGCTTTCTTT.

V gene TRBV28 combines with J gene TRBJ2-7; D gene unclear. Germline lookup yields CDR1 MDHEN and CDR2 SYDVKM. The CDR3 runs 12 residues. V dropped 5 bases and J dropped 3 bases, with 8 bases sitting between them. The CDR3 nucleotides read TGTGCCAGCAGTCCTACCTACTACGAGCAGTACTTC. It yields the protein CASSPTYYEQYF.

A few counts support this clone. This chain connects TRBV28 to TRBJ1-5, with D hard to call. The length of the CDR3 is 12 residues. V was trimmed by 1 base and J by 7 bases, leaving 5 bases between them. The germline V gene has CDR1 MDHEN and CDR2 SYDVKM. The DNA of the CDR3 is TGTGCCAGCAGTTTATTGAGCCAGCCCCAGCATTTT. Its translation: CASSLLSQPQHF.

The CDR3 spells CASSAVANLYNEQFF. CDR3 DNA: TGTGCCAGCAGTGCGGTAGCGAATCTTTACAATGAGCAGTTCTTC. The chain combines TRBV2 with TRBJ2-1; D perhaps matches TRBD2 (5 bases). V dropped 4 bases and J dropped 4 bases, with 14 bases sitting between them. The germline gives CDR1 SNHLY, CDR2 FYNNEI. The CDR3 extends over 15 amino acids.

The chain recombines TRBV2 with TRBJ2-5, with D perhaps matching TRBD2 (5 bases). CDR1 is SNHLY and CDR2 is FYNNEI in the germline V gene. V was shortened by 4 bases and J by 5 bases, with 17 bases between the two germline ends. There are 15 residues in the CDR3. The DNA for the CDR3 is TGTGCCAGCAGTGTTCGTAGCGCCGTTCGGGAGACCCAGTACTTC. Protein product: CASSVRSAVRETQYF.

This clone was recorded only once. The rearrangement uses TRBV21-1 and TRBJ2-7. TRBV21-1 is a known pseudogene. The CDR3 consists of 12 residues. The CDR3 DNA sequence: TGTGCCAGCAGCAAAGGGGGAAACGAGCAGTACTTC. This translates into CASSKGGNEQYF.

CDR3 DNA: TGTGCCAGCAGACAGGGGGCGTACGAGCAGTACTTC. It encodes CASRQGAYEQYF. The chain joins TRBV6-6 to TRBJ2-7, with 9 bases identical to TRBD1. The junction had 1 base not matched to a gene; V was cut back by 6 bases and J by 4 bases. This CDR3 comprises 12 residues. The V gene's germline CDR1 is MNHNY and CDR2 SVGAGI (reference sequence).

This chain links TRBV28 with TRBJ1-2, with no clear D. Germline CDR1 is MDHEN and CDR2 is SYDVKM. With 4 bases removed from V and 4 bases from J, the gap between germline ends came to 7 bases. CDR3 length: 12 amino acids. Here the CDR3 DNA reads TGTGCCAGCAGTTACAGAGTCTATGGCTACACCTTC. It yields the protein CASSYRVYGYTF.

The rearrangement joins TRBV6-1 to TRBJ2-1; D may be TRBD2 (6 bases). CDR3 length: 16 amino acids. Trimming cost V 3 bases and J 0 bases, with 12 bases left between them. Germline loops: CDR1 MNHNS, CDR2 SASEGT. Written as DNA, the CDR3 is TGTGCCAGCAGTGATGGTTGGGGGGTCTCCTACAATGAGCAGTTCTTC. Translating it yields CASSDGWGVSYNEQFF.

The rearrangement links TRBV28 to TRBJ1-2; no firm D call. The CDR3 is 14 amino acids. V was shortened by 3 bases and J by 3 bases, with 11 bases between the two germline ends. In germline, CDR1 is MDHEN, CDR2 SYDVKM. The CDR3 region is CASSFSGNDYGYTF. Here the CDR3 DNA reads TGTGCCAGCAGTTTCTCGGGGAACGACTATGGCTACACCTTC.

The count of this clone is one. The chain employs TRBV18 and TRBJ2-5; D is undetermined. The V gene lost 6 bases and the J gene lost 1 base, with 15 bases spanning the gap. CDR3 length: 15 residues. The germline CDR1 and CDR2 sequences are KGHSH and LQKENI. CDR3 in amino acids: CASSLSLGIQETQYF. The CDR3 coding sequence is TGTGCCAGCTCCCTCTCCCTGGGCATCCAAGAGACCCAGTACTTC.

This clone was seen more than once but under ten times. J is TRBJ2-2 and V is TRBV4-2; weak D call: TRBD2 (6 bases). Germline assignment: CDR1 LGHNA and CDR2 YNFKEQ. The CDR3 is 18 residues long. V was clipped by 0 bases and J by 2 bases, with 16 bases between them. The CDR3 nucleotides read TGTGCCAGCAGCCAAGATGGGGCGGGGAGGCCTAACACCGGGGAGCTGTTTTTT. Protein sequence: CASSQDGAGRPNTGELFF.

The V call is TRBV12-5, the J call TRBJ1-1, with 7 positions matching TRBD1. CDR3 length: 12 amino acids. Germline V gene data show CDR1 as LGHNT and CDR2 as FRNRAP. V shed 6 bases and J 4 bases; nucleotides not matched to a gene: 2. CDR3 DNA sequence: TGTGCTAGTGGGACAGGGACCACTGAAGCTTTCTTT. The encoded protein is CASGTGTTEAFF.

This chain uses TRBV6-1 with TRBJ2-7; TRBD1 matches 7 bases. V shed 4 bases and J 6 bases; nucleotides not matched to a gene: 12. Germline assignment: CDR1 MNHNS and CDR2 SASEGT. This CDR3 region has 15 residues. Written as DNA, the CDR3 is TGTGCCAGCAGTGGTGCGAGACAGGGCGGTCGCGAGCAGTACTTC. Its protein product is CASSGARQGGREQYF.

The CDR3 region is CASNTNALTSGGFSTDTQYF. CDR3 coding DNA: TGTGCCAGCAATACAAATGCCCTGACTAGCGGGGGATTTAGCACAGATACGCAGTATTTT. V gene TRBV28 combines with J gene TRBJ2-3; the match to TRBD2 covers 12 bases. Germline V gene data show CDR1 as MDHEN and CDR2 as SYDVKM. V shed 7 bases, J shed 0 bases, and the junction held 17 bases outside the gene matches. The CDR3 has 20 amino acids.

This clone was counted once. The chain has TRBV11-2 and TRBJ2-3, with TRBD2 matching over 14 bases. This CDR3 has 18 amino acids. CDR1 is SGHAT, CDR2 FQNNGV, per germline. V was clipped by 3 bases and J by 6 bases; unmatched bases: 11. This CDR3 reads CASSLKWTSGGTLDTQYF. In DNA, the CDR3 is TGTGCCAGCAGCTTGAAATGGACTAGCGGGGGGACCTTGGATACGCAGTATTTT.

CDR3: CASSIRFNEKLFF. The CDR3 coding sequence is TGTGCCAGTAGTATCCGCTTTAATGAAAAACTGTTTTTT. The chain couples TRBV19 to TRBJ1-4; D remains ambiguous. The germline CDR1 and CDR2 sequences are LNHDA and SQIVND (reference sequence). The CDR3 length is 13 residues. The V end was cut by 3 bases, the J end by 4 bases, with 6 bases between.